Following are 11 T cell receptor beta chains from one sample sequenced in a study of CD8 T cells in Susac syndrome. It was with random hexamers that roughly 0.5 to 1 ug RNA was reverse transcribed. TCRdb analysed the immunoSEQ multiplex PCR reads with MiXCR anew, one entry per CDR3 protein. This table has around 230,000 distinct CDR3 sequences, 90% to 96% appearing once. Sequenced material: CD4+ T cells from PBMCs. These TCRs come from a human donor with Susac syndrome.

The chain uses TRBV7-9 and TRBJ2-2; D not certain. CDR3 length: 14 residues. Per germline, CDR1 SEHNR and CDR2 FQNEAQ (reference sequence). The V end was cut by 7 bases, the J end by 0 bases, with 9 bases between. CDR3 DNA: TGTGCCAGCAAAAACAAGTCGAACACCGGGGAGCTGTTTTTT. Amino acids: CASKNKSNTGELFF. Variable domain in full (rest from reference TRBV7-9 and TRBJ2-2): DTGVSQNPRHKITKRGQNVTFRCDPISEHNRLYWYRQTLGQGPEFLTYFQNEAQLEKSRLLSDRFSAERPKGSFSTLEIQRTEQGDSAMYLCASKNKSNTGELFFGEGSRLTVL.

CDR3 sequence reads: CASRALGGGLHNEQFF. The CDR3 DNA follows: TGTGCCAGCCGCGCCCTCGGAGGGGGGCTACACAATGAGCAGTTCTTC. V and J are TRBV11-2 and TRBJ2-1; D assignment may be TRBD1 or TRBD2 (6 bases each). From germline, CDR1 is SGHAT and CDR2 FQNNGV. Between the trimmed V and J ends, which lost 8 bases and 5 bases, there was a span of 22 bases. This CDR3 spans 16 amino acids.

The sample holds one count of this clonotype. The chain couples TRBV15 to TRBJ1-5; no reliable D call. Germline CDR1 reads LNHNV; CDR2 reads YYDKDF (reference sequence). Trimming stripped 5 bases from V and 5 bases from J, with 10 bases between. The CDR3 consists of 13 residues. DNA of the CDR3: TGTGCCACCAGCGTCCGGGGAGATCAGCCCCAGCATTTT. Amino acids: CATSVRGDQPQHF.

The chain links TRBV30 to TRBJ2-5; no definite D call. CDR3 size: 13 residues. Germline values: CDR1 GTSNPN, CDR2 SVGIG (reference sequence). Between the trimmed V and J ends, which lost 4 bases and 2 bases, there was a span of 11 bases. In DNA, the CDR3 is TGTGCCTGGACCTCGGGTGCGCAAGAGACCCAGTACTTC. Amino acid sequence: CAWTSGAQETQYF. The full variable domain, in which reference TRBV30 and TRBJ2-5 provide the parts outside the CDR3, is SQTIHQWPATLVQPVGSPLSLECTVEGTSNPNLYWYRQAAGRGLQLLFYSVGIGQISSEVPQNLSASRPQDRQFILSSKKLLLSDSGFYLCAWTSGAQETQYFGPGTRLLVL.

The rearrangement joins TRBV1 to TRBJ2-1; TRBD2, the D gene given by the table, was not confirmed from the DNA. TRBV1 is tagged as a pseudogene. The CDR3 consists of 13 residues. The DNA of the CDR3 is TGCACCAGCAGCCAAGGACTAGTAGGCGAGCAGTTCTTC. The encoded protein is CTSSQGLVGEQFF.

The rearrangement links TRBV20-1 to TRBJ2-4, with 8 positions matching TRBD1. The ends lost 0 bases at V and 3 bases at J; junction bases unmatched: 4. Looked up from germline, CDR1 is DFQATT and CDR2 is SNEGSKA (reference sequence). CDR3 length: 15 residues. CDR3: CSAREQGVVKNIQYF. The CDR3, as DNA: TGCAGTGCTAGAGAACAGGGGGTGGTCAAAAACATTCAGTACTTC.

The CDR3 sequence is CASSLNRLGANVLTF. CDR3 nucleotides: TGTGCCAGCAGCTTAAACAGGCTTGGGGCCAACGTCCTGACTTTC. The chain joins TRBV7-9 to TRBJ2-6, with D possibly TRBD1 on 5 matching bases. V was shortened by 2 bases and J by 3 bases, with 8 bases between the two germline ends. The germline V gene has CDR1 SEHNR and CDR2 FQNEAQ (reference sequence). The CDR3 is 15 residues long.

The chain employs TRBV12-3 or TRBV12-4 and TRBJ1-5, with D possibly TRBD1 on 5 matching bases. The CDR3 has 14 residues. V lost 6 bases to trimming and J lost 5 bases, with 14 bases between them. This CDR3 reads CASSSRVGDQPQHF. In nucleotides, the CDR3 is TGTGCCAGCAGCTCCAGGGTAGGGGATCAGCCCCAGCATTTT.

The chain uses TRBV7-3 and TRBJ2-1; D is perhaps TRBD1 or TRBD2 (5 bases each). V was trimmed by 3 bases and J by 2 bases, leaving 14 bases between them. The CDR3 runs to 16 residues. Germline V gene sequence: CDR1 SGHTA, CDR2 FQGTGA. CDR3 in DNA: TGTGCCAGCAGCTTGCCGGGACGCAACCCCTACAATGAGCAGTTCTTC. Translation: CASSLPGRNPYNEQFF.

This chain joins TRBV5-1 and TRBJ2-1; maybe TRBD2 (5 bases). CDR1 is SGHRS and CDR2 is YFSETQ in the germline V gene. This CDR3 has 13 residues. V lost 4 bases and J lost 5, with 10 bases in between. This chain's CDR3 is CASSLRGNNEQFF. The CDR3, as DNA: TGCGCCAGCAGCCTTCGGGGAAACAATGAGCAGTTCTTC.

This chain uses TRBV4-2 with TRBJ2-1; TRBD2 is a possible D gene (5 bases). CDR1 is LGHNA and CDR2 is YNFKEQ in the germline V gene. The germline V and J ends were trimmed by 2 bases and 7 bases, with 18 bases remaining between them. The CDR3 is 16 amino acids. The CDR3 is CASSQLGTTEGNEQFF. The CDR3 coding sequence is TGTGCCAGCAGCCAACTTGGTACAACTGAGGGTAATGAGCAGTTCTTC.